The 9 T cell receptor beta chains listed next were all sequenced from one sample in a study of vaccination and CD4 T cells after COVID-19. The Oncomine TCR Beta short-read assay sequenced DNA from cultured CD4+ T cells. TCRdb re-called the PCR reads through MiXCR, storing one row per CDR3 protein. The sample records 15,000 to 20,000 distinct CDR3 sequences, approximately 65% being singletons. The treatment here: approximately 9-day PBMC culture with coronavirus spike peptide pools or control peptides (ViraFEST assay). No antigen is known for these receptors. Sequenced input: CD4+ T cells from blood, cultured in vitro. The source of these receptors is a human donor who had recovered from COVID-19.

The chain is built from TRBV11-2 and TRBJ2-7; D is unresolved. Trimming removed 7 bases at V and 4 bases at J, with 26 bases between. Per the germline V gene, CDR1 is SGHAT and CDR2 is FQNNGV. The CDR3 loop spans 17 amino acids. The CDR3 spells CASTNVGGTGLKYEQYF. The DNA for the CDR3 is TGTGCCAGCACCAACGTAGGTGGAACGGGTCTGAAATACGAGCAGTACTTC.

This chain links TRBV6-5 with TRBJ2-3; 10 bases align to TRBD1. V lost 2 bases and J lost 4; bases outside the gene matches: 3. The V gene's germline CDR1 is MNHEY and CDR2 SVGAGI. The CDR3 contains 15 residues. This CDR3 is CASSYAGQGPDTQYF. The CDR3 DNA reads TGTGCCAGCAGTTACGCGGGACAGGGGCCAGATACGCAGTATTTT.

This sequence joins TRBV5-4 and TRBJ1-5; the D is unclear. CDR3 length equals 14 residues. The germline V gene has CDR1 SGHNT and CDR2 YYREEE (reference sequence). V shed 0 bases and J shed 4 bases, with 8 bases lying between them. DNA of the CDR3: TGTGCCAGCAGCTTGGACCCGAGGAATCAGCCCCAGCATTTT. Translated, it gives CASSLDPRNQPQHF.

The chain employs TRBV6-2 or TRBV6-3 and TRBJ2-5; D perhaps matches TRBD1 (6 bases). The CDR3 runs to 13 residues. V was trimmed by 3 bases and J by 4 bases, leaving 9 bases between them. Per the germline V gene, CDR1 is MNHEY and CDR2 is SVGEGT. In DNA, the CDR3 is TGTGCCAGCAGTTATCAGGGGCCAGAGACCCAGTACTTC. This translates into CASSYQGPETQYF.

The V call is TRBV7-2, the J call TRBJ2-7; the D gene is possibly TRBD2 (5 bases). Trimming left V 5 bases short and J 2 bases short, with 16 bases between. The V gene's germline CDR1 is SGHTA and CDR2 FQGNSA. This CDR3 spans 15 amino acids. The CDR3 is CASSASGVGTYEQYF. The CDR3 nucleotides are TGTGCCAGCAGCGCCAGCGGTGTAGGCACCTACGAGCAGTACTTC.

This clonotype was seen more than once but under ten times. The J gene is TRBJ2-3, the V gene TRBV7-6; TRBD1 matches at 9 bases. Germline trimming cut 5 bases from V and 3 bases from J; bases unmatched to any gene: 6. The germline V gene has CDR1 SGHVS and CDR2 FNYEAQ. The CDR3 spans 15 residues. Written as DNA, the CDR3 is TGTGCCAGCAGCACTAGGACAGGGGCAACAGATACGCAGTATTTT. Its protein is CASSTRTGATDTQYF.

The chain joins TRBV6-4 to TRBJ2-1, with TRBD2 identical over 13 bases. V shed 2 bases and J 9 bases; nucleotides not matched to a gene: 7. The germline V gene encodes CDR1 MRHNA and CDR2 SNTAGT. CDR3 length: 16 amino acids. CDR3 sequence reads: CASSDGGLAGVTEQFF. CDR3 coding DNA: TGTGCCAGCAGTGACGGAGGACTAGCGGGAGTGACTGAGCAGTTCTTC.

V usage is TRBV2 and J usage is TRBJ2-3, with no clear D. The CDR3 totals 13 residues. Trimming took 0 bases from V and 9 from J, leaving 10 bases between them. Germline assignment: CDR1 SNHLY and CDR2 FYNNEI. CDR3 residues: CASSEAPVGTQYF. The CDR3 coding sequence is TGTGCCAGCAGTGAAGCCCCAGTTGGGACGCAGTATTTT.

CDR3 protein: CATNQPAGANYGYTF. CDR3 DNA sequence: TGTGCCACCAATCAGCCGGCGGGAGCTAACTATGGCTACACCTTC. This rearrangement joins TRBV19 to TRBJ1-2; D is unclear. CDR1 is LNHDA, CDR2 SQIVND, per germline (reference sequence). Trimming cost V 10 bases and J 0 bases, with 18 bases left between them. The CDR3 length is 15 residues.